The 26 T cell receptor beta chains presented below share a single source sample, sequenced in a study of control samples from healthy donors and cancer patients. The protocol was immunoSEQ multiplex PCR, while the TCRdb copy is restricted to in-frame clones and leaves out a portion. The repertoire holds about 84,000 clones, with 91% as singletons. Sequenced input: blood. Receptors originate from a man aged 25 to 40 in good health.

In this sample, this clone turned up once. The rearrangement uses TRBV7-9 and TRBJ2-1; TRBD2 matches 10 bases. Trimming removed 8 bases from V and 7 bases from J; junction bases left unmatched: 8. This CDR3 comprises 14 residues. Germline V gene sequence: CDR1 SEHNR, CDR2 FQNEAQ (reference sequence). The chain's CDR3 is CASFNSGGRNEQFF. The CDR3 DNA reads TGTGCCAGCTTCAATAGCGGGGGGAGGAATGAGCAGTTCTTC.

The gene calls are TRBV2 and TRBJ2-2; 8 bases fit TRBD2. V lost 10 bases, J lost 4 bases, and 2 bases stayed unmatched. The CDR3 has 12 amino acids. From germline, CDR1 is SNHLY and CDR2 FYNNEI. CDR3 amino acids: CANAGGTGELFF. As DNA, the CDR3 is TGTGCCAACGCGGGGGGCACCGGGGAGCTGTTTTTT.

The chain couples TRBV5-4 to TRBJ2-5; 11 bases fit TRBD2. CDR1 is SGHNT and CDR2 is YYREEE in the germline V gene (reference sequence). V was clipped by 3 bases and J by 4 bases; unmatched bases: 8. This CDR3 has 16 residues. The CDR3 nucleotides are TGTGCCAGCAGCTCCTTTAGCGGGGGGGCCGGAGAGACCCAGTACTTC. Its protein product is CASSSFSGGAGETQYF.

J is TRBJ1-4 and V is TRBV28; a weak D match, TRBD1 (5 bases). Between the trimmed V and J ends, which lost 4 bases and 6 bases, there was a span of 15 bases. Germline CDR1 reads MDHEN; CDR2 reads SYDVKM. This CDR3 spans 15 amino acids. The CDR3 nucleotides are TGTGCCAGCAGTTCTCCGGGACTCGGGGATGAAAAACTGTTTTTT. This gives the protein CASSSPGLGDEKLFF.

The V and J genes are TRBV5-8 and TRBJ2-3; D might be TRBD1 (5 bases). This CDR3 contains 13 residues. V lost 0 bases, J lost 4 bases, and 6 bases lay in between. Germline CDR1 is SGHTS and CDR2 is YDEGEE. CDR3 sequence: CASSLARADTQYF. Written as DNA, the CDR3 is TGTGCCAGCAGCTTGGCCAGGGCAGATACGCAGTATTTT.

The chain links TRBV7-8 to TRBJ2-3, with D unresolved. This CDR3 contains 13 residues. The germline CDR1 and CDR2 sequences are SGHVS and FQNEAQ. Trimming stripped 8 bases from V and 1 base from J, with 10 bases between. The CDR3 region is CASAGLGTDTQYF. The CDR3 nucleotides are TGTGCCAGCGCCGGTCTAGGCACAGATACGCAGTATTTT.

This rearrangement joins TRBV12-3 or TRBV12-4 to TRBJ1-3, with D tentatively TRBD1 (5 bases). Trimming removed 5 bases at V and 6 bases at J, with 11 bases between. The CDR3 covers 13 residues. The CDR3 reads CASSPRGANTIYF. The CDR3 DNA sequence: TGTGCCAGCAGTCCTAGAGGGGCAAACACCATATATTTT.

V and J are TRBV28 and TRBJ2-3, with TRBD2 matching over 8 bases. The V segment lost 10 bases and the J segment 4 bases; nucleotides outside the gene matches: 16. Germline V gene data show CDR1 as MDHEN and CDR2 as SYDVKM. This CDR3 contains 16 residues. The CDR3 sequence is CATLTGGAVGADTQYF. CDR3 sequence (DNA): TGTGCCACCCTTACGGGAGGGGCCGTGGGTGCAGATACGCAGTATTTT.

This clone was found once. V and J are TRBV10-3 and TRBJ2-5, with TRBD2 matching 13 bases. The J segment lost 0 bases and the V segment lost 8 bases, leaving 3 bases of the junction unmatched. Per the germline V gene, CDR1 is ENHRY and CDR2 is SYGVKD. The CDR3 is 15 residues long. The CDR3 loop reads CAIGGLAGNQETQYF. CDR3 nucleotides: TGTGCCATCGGGGGACTAGCGGGGAACCAAGAGACCCAGTACTTC.

The chain uses TRBV5-6 and TRBJ1-5; D is unresolved. V was trimmed by 0 bases and J by 0 bases, leaving 4 bases between them. This CDR3 comprises 14 residues. The germline CDR1 and CDR2 sequences are SGHDT and YYEEEE. This CDR3 is CASSLAGSNQPQHF. In DNA form, the CDR3 reads TGTGCCAGCAGCTTGGCCGGTAGCAATCAGCCCCAGCATTTT.

The chain carries TRBV6-5 and TRBJ1-2; 12 bases fit TRBD1. The CDR3 consists of 14 residues. The V gene's germline CDR1 is MNHEY and CDR2 SVGAGI. The J segment lost 6 bases and the V segment lost 6 bases, leaving 5 bases of the junction unmatched. For the CDR3, the DNA is TGTGCCAGCAGAAGGGACAGGGGGCGGGATGGCTACACCTTC. Protein product: CASRRDRGRDGYTF.

V is TRBV28 and J is TRBJ1-4; perhaps TRBD1 as D (6 bases). CDR1 is MDHEN and CDR2 is SYDVKM in the germline V gene. The V end lost 5 bases, the J end lost 7 bases, and 17 bases lay between the germline ends. This CDR3 contains 15 residues. The CDR3 loop is CASSTSAQGGEKLFF. CDR3 DNA: TGTGCCAGCAGTACCAGCGCACAAGGGGGTGAAAAACTGTTTTTT. The full variable domain, completed using reference TRBV28 and TRBJ1-4, is DVKVTQSSRYLVKRTGEKVFLECVQDMDHENMFWYRQDPGLGLRLIYFSYDVKMKEKGDIPEGYSVSREKKERFSLILESASTNQTSMYLCASSTSAQGGEKLFFGSGTQLSVL.

This sequence joins TRBV5-6 and TRBJ2-1; D gene ambiguous. Deletions cut 0 bases from V and 9 bases from J, with 7 bases between. The CDR3 spans 12 residues. Germline lookup yields CDR1 SGHDT and CDR2 YYEEEE. For the CDR3, the DNA is TGTGCCAGCAGCTTGGGAGCGTCTGAGCAGTTCTTC. Translated, it gives CASSLGASEQFF.

The chain recombines TRBV7-9 with TRBJ1-6; TRBD1 agrees at 8 bases. CDR3 length: 14 residues. The junction had 6 bases not matched to a gene; V was cut back by 6 bases and J by 8 bases. Per the germline V gene, CDR1 is SEHNR and CDR2 is FQNEAQ (reference sequence). The CDR3 bases are TGTGCCAGCAGTTTTACAGGGGGGGATTCACCCCTCCACTTT. It is translated as CASSFTGGDSPLHF.

V and J are TRBV5-6 and TRBJ1-5; D not certain. The CDR3 contains 12 residues. V dropped 4 bases and J dropped 7 bases, with 9 bases sitting between them. From germline, CDR1 is SGHDT and CDR2 YYEEEE. The CDR3 nucleotides read TGTGCCAGCAGCGTGGAACGACAGCCCCAGCATTTT. Translating it yields CASSVERQPQHF.

The rearrangement links TRBV6-5 to TRBJ1-6; D call uncertain. The length of the CDR3 is 14 residues. Trimming pared 10 bases from V and 5 bases from J, leaving 15 bases between. Germline loops: CDR1 MNHEY, CDR2 SVGAGI. The DNA for the CDR3 is TGTGCCACCCCGGCGCTGCATCATAATTCACCCCTCCACTTT. It codes for CATPALHHNSPLHF.

The gene calls are TRBV12-5 and TRBJ2-5; 7 bases are a match to TRBD2. The V and J ends lost 0 bases and 3 bases, in that order; junction bases with no gene match: 7. CDR1 and CDR2 (germline): LGHNT, FRNRAP. This CDR3 contains 16 residues. The CDR3 bases are TGTGCTAGTGGTTTGGTCCCCAGGCGGGAGAAAGAGACCCAGTACTTC. Its translation: CASGLVPRREKETQYF.

The chain combines TRBV7-2 with TRBJ1-6; unclear D gene. The CDR3 extends over 12 amino acids. Trimming cost V 6 bases and J 7 bases, with 7 bases left between them. Germline assignment: CDR1 SGHTA and CDR2 FQGNSA. CDR3 bases: TGTGCCAGCAGGTTACAGAATTCACCCCTCCACTTT. Translation gives CASRLQNSPLHF.

The chain couples TRBV3-1 (or the pseudogene TRBV3-2) to TRBJ1-5, with 7 bases that match TRBD1. Germline V gives CDR1 LGHDT, CDR2 YNNKEL (reference sequence). The CDR3 has 14 residues. Trimming at V came to 4 bases and at J to 3 bases, leaving 3 bases not matched to a gene. The CDR3, as DNA: TGTGCCAGCAGCCGCGACAGGGTCAATCAGCCCCAGCATTTT. It specifies CASSRDRVNQPQHF.

This sequence joins TRBV7-9 and TRBJ1-6; D is undetermined. The CDR3 is 18 amino acids. V was shortened by 1 base and J by 4 bases, with 17 bases between the two germline ends. Germline-derived CDR1 and CDR2 are SEHNR and FQNEAQ (reference sequence). CDR3 loop: CASSLGPLVSHYNSPLHF. For the CDR3, the DNA is TGTGCCAGCAGCTTAGGCCCCCTGGTATCTCATTATAATTCACCCCTCCACTTT. Full variable domain (remainder filled in from reference TRBV7-9 and TRBJ1-6): DTGVSQNPRHKITKRGQNVTFRCDPISEHNRLYWYRQTLGQGPEFLTYFQNEAQLEKSRLLSDRFSAERPKGSFSTLEIQRTEQGDSAMYLCASSLGPLVSHYNSPLHFGNGTRLTVT.

This chain joins TRBV2 and TRBJ1-5; the D gene is possibly TRBD1 (5 bases). This CDR3 has 14 residues. The germline CDR1 and CDR2 sequences are SNHLY and FYNNEI. The V gene lost 2 bases and the J gene lost 4 bases, with 9 bases spanning the gap. The CDR3 sequence is CASSERQPNQPQHF. CDR3 coding DNA: TGTGCCAGCAGTGAAAGACAGCCAAATCAGCCCCAGCATTTT.

The chain joins TRBV13 to TRBJ1-1; no firm D call. Trimming took 1 base from V and 3 from J, leaving 6 bases between them. The CDR3 covers 13 residues. CDR1 and CDR2 (germline): PRHDT, FYEKMQ (reference sequence). In DNA, the CDR3 is TGTGCCAGCAGCTTAGTCCTTGACACTGAAGCTTTCTTT. Translating gives CASSLVLDTEAFF.

V is TRBV10-1 and J is TRBJ2-1; 14 nucleotides line up with TRBD2. Germline assignment: CDR1 WNHNN and CDR2 SYGVQD (reference sequence). The CDR3 totals 15 residues. V lost 6 bases and J lost 4; bases outside the gene matches: 2. CDR3 loop: CASRTSGGDYNEQFF. The CDR3 coding sequence is TGCGCCAGCAGGACTAGCGGGGGGGATTACAATGAGCAGTTCTTC.

The chain employs TRBV10-3 and TRBJ2-5; 10 bases agree with TRBD2. Per the germline V gene, CDR1 is ENHRY and CDR2 is SYGVKD. The CDR3 is 20 residues long. The junction had 18 bases not matched to a gene; V was cut back by 3 bases and J by 2 bases. CDR3 in DNA: TGTGCCATCAGTGATAGTGGGGCGAGCGGGAGGGTAGGTCGGCAAGAGACCCAGTACTTC. Its protein product is CAISDSGASGRVGRQETQYF.

The chain combines TRBV2 with TRBJ2-5; tentative D call: TRBD2 (5 bases). This CDR3 is built from 12 residues. Trimming took 6 bases from V and 2 from J, leaving 7 bases between them. Germline assignment: CDR1 SNHLY and CDR2 FYNNEI. The CDR3 loop reads CASRPGQETQYF. The CDR3 DNA reads TGTGCCAGCAGGCCGGGACAAGAGACCCAGTACTTC.

This rearrangement joins TRBV7-9 to TRBJ1-5; D is possibly TRBD1 (5 bases). V lost 1 base and J 1 base, leaving 8 bases between the germline ends. The CDR3 totals 15 residues. The germline CDR1 and CDR2 sequences are SEHNR and FQNEAQ (reference sequence). CDR3 sequence reads: CASSLEGTSNQPQHF. The CDR3 DNA sequence: TGTGCCAGCAGCTTAGAAGGGACGAGCAATCAGCCCCAGCATTTT.